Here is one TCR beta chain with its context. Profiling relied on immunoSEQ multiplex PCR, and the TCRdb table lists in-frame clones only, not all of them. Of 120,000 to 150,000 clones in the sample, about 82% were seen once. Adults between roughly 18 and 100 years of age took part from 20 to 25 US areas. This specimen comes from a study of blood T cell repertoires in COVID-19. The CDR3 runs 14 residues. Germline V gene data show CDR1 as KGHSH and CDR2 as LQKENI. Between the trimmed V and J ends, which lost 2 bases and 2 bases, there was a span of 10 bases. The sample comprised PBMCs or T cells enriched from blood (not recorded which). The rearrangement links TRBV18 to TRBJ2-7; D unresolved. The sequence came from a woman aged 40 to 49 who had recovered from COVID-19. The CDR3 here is CASSPETKPYEQYF. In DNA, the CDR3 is TGTGCCAGCTCACCAGAAACTAAACCCTACGAGCAGTACTTC.